Below, 3 T cell receptor beta chains from the same sample are listed, as sequenced in a study of control samples from healthy donors and cancer patients. Method: immunoSEQ multiplex PCR; TCRdb's copy keeps in-frame clones and lacks some. This sample has approximately 97,000 clones; about 91% occur once, and the top ten carry around 14%. Sequenced material: blood. These receptors were taken from a young man in good health.

This sequence joins TRBV6-1 and TRBJ1-3; D may be TRBD1 (5 bases). In germline, CDR1 is MNHNS, CDR2 SASEGT. Trimming pared 0 bases from V and 0 bases from J, leaving 18 bases between. The CDR3 length is 19 residues. CDR3 residues: CASSEAMFGGTVSGNTIYF. The CDR3 coding sequence is TGTGCCAGCAGTGAAGCTATGTTTGGGGGGACCGTCTCTGGAAACACCATATATTTT.

V gene TRBV28 combines with J gene TRBJ1-5; D unresolved. Trimming pared 4 bases from V and 3 bases from J, leaving 7 bases between. CDR1 and CDR2 from the germline V gene are MDHEN and SYDVKM. The CDR3 is 13 residues long. The CDR3 sequence is CASSSWLNQPQHF. DNA of the CDR3: TGTGCCAGCAGTTCCTGGCTCAATCAGCCCCAGCATTTT.

V gene TRBV29-1 combines with J gene TRBJ1-2; D remains unclear. V lost 2 bases, J lost 2 bases, and 12 bases lay in between. This CDR3 spans 14 amino acids. Germline V CDR1 and CDR2: SQVTM, ANQGSEA. CDR3 nucleotide sequence: TGCAGCGTTGAACGGACGGGAGGGAACTATGGCTACACCTTC. It specifies CSVERTGGNYGYTF.